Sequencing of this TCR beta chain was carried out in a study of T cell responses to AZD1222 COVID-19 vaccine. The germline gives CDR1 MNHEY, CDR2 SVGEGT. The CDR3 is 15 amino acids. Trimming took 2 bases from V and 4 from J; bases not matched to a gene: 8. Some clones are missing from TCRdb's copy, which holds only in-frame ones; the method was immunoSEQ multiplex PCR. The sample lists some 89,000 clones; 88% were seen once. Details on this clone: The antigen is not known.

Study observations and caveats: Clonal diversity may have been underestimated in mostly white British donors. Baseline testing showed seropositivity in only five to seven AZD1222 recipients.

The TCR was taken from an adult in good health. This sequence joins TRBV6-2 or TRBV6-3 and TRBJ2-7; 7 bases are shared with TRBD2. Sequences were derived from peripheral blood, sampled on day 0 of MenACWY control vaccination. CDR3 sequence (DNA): TGTGCCAGCAGTTACGGCGGGAGTTTCGGTTACGAGCAGTACTTC. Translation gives CASSYGGSFGYEQYF.